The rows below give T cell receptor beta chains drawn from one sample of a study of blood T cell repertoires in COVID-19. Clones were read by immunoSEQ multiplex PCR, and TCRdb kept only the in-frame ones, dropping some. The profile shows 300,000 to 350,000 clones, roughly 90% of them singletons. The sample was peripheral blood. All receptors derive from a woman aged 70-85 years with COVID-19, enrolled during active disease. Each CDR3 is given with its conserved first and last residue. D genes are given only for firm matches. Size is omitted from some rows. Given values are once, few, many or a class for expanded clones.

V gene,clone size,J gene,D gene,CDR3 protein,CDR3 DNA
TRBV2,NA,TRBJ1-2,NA,CASSEDGNYGYTF,TGTGCCAGCAGTGAAGACGGTAACTATGGCTACACCTTC
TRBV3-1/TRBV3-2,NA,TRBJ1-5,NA,CASSFNHVGGAQPQHF,TGTGCCAGCAGCTTTAATCATGTAGGGGGGGCTCAGCCCCAGCATTTT
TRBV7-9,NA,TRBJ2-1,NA,CASSSVTSYNEQFF,TGTGCCAGCAGCTCCGTGACATCCTACAATGAGCAGTTCTTC
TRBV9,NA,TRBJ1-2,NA,CASSVGNYGYTF,TGTGCCAGCAGCGTCGGGAACTATGGCTACACCTTC
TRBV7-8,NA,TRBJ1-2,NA,CASSVDGTPLYGYTF,TGTGCCAGCAGCGTCGACGGGACACCCTTATATGGCTACACCTTC
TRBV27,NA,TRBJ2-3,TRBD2,CASSLSSGGGLGGTDTQYF,TGTGCCAGCAGTTTATCGAGTGGCGGGGGGCTGGGGGGCACAGATACGCAGTATTTT
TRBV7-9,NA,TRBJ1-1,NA,CASSSRDTLNTEAFF,TGTGCCAGCAGCTCCCGGGACACGTTGAACACTGAAGCTTTCTTT
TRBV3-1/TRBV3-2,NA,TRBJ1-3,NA,CASSSRDWSSGNTIYF,TGTGCCAGCAGCTCTAGGGACTGGAGCTCTGGAAACACCATATATTTT
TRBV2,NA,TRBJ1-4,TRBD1,CASSGQGATRANEKLFF,TGTGCCAGCAGTGGGCAGGGGGCGACGCGAGCTAATGAAAAACTGTTTTTT
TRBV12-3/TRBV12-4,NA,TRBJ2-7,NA,CASSFPSGSEQYF,TGTGCCAGCAGTTTTCCCTCGGGGAGCGAGCAGTACTTC
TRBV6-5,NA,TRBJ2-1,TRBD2,CASSSLAGGEQFF,TGTGCCAGCAGTTCCCTAGCGGGGGGTGAGCAGTTCTTC
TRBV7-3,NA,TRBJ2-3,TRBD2,CASSPSGGSTDTQYF,TGTGCCAGCAGCCCCAGCGGGGGGAGCACAGATACGCAGTATTTT
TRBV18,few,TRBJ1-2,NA,CASSPGAGYSYGYTF,TGTGCCAGCTCACCGGGAGCAGGCTACTCCTATGGCTACACCTTC
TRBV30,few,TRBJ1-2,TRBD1,CAWIDLRDRGYVMYGYTF,TGTGCCTGGATTGACCTCAGGGACAGGGGATATGTAATGTATGGCTACACCTTC
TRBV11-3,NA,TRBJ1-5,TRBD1,CASRSADRGINRIQPQHF,TGTGCCAGCAGATCGGCGGACAGGGGTATTAATAGAATTCAGCCCCAGCATTTT
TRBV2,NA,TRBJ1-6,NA,CASMPRANNSPLHF,TGTGCCAGCATGCCGAGGGCTAATAATTCACCCCTCCACTTT
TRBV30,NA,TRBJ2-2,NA,CAWNSRGSMAGELFF,TGTGCCTGGAACTCCAGGGGAAGCATGGCCGGGGAGCTGTTTTTT
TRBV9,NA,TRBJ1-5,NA,CASSVGGEGSNQPQHF,TGTGCCAGCAGCGTAGGGGGGGAAGGAAGCAATCAGCCCCAGCATTTT
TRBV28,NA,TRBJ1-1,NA,CASTRGGEAEAFF,TGTGCCAGCACCCGGGGCGGGGAGGCTGAAGCTTTCTTT
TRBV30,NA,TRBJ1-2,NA,CAWAGGRDNGYTF,TGTGCCTGGGCTGGCGGTAGGGACAATGGCTACACCTTC
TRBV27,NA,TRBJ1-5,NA,CASSIRTGFDQPQHF,TGTGCCAGCAGTATTCGAACAGGGTTCGATCAGCCCCAGCATTTT
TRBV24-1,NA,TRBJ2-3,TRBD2,CATSDLGLAGGEQYF,TGTGCCACCAGTGATTTAGGCCTCGCTGGGGGGGAGCAGTATTTT
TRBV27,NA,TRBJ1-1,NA,CASSAQGRNTEAFF,TGTGCCAGCAGTGCACAGGGACGGAACACTGAAGCTTTCTTT
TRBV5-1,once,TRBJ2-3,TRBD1,CASTKDRFTDTQYF,TGCGCCAGCACCAAGGACAGGTTCACAGATACGCAGTATTTT
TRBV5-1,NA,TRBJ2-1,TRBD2,CASSLVAGGPSDEQFF,TGCGCCAGCAGCCTAGTCGCGGGGGGGCCATCGGATGAGCAGTTCTTC
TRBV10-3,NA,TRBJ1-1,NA,CAIEQNLNTEAFF,TGTGCCATCGAACAGAACTTGAACACTGAAGCTTTCTTT
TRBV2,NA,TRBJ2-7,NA,CASRFGGSEQYF,TGTGCCAGCAGATTCGGGGGTTCCGAGCAGTACTTC
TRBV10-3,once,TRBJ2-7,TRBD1,CAISESPTGFYEQYF,TGTGCCATCAGTGAGTCCCCGACAGGGTTCTACGAGCAGTACTTC
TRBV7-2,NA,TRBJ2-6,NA,CASSLAEGASSGANVLTF,TGTGCCAGCAGCTTAGCGGAGGGAGCAAGCTCTGGGGCCAACGTCCTGACTTTC
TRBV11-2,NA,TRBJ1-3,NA,CASSSSLGVQGNTIYF,TGTGCCAGCAGCTCCAGCCTCGGGGTCCAAGGAAACACCATATATTTT
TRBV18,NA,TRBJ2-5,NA,CASSRGVQETQYF,TGTGCCAGCTCACGGGGGGTACAAGAGACCCAGTACTTC
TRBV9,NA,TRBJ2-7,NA,CASSVGRASYEQYF,TGTGCCAGCAGCGTTGGCAGGGCCTCCTACGAGCAGTACTTC
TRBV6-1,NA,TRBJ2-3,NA,CASSEVGQFLTPTDTQYF,TGTGCCAGCAGTGAAGTAGGACAGTTTTTGACCCCCACAGATACGCAGTATTTT
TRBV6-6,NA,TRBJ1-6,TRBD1,CASSYSGDRGPIALHF,TGTGCCAGCAGTTACTCGGGGGACAGGGGGCCGATCGCCCTCCACTTT
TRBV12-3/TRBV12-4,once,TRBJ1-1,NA,CASSLDREGEAFF,TGTGCCAGCAGTTTAGACAGGGAAGGTGAAGCTTTCTTT
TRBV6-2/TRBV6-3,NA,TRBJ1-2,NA,CASSYGFGGYTF,TGTGCCAGCAGTTACGGTTTCGGTGGCTACACCTTC
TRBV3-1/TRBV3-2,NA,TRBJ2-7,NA,CASSQERGHKREQYF,TGTGCCAGCAGCCAAGAACGAGGACACAAACGGGAGCAGTACTTC
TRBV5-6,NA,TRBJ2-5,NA,CASSLDWRGRETQYF,TGTGCCAGCAGCCTGGACTGGCGGGGGCGAGAGACCCAGTACTTC
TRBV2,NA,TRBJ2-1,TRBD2,CASTGLAGRSYNEQFF,TGTGCCAGCACCGGACTAGCGGGGCGGTCCTACAATGAGCAGTTCTTC
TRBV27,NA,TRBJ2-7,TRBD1,CASSLSRGPGRSEQYF,TGTGCCAGCAGTTTAAGCAGGGGGCCTGGGAGGAGCGAGCAGTACTTC
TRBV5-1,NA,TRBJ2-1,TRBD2,CASSSFGGGAYEQFF,TGCGCCAGCAGCTCCTTTGGCGGGGGGGCCTATGAGCAGTTCTTC
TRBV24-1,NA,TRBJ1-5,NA,CATSPGPLSPGNQPQHF,TGTGCCACCAGCCCAGGCCCCTTATCGCCGGGCAATCAGCCCCAGCATTTT
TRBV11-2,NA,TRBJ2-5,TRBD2,CASSFLAGGGETQYF,TGTGCCAGCAGCTTTTTAGCGGGGGGAGGTGAGACCCAGTACTTC
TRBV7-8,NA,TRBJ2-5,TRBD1,CASSLDRGRETQYF,TGTGCCAGCAGCTTGGACAGGGGCAGGGAGACCCAGTACTTC
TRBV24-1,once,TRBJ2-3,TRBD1,CATSDPTRDRGTDTQYF,TGTGCCACCAGTGACCCCACCCGGGACAGGGGCACAGATACGCAGTATTTT
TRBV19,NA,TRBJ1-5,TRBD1,CASSTTGGASNQPQHF,TGTGCCAGTAGCACGACAGGGGGCGCGAGCAATCAGCCCCAGCATTTT
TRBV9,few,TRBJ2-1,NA,CASSVGSSSYNEQFF,TGTGCCAGCAGCGTAGGAAGTAGCTCCTACAATGAGCAGTTCTTC
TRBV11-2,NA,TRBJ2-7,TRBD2,CASSRLAGETPRKQYF,TGTGCCAGCAGCAGACTAGCGGGGGAAACCCCTAGGAAGCAGTACTTC